This T cell receptor beta chain was recovered during a study of molecular identifiers for immune sequencing clone quantification. CDR1 is LGHNT and CDR2 is FRNRAP in the germline V gene. The CDR3 is 15 amino acids. Losses at the gene ends were 5 bases for V and 12 bases for J; bases not matched to a gene: 13. This clonotype was counted at least ten times. One entry per CDR3 protein, called by TCRdb with MiXCR from the PCR reads. This sample carries about 500,000 distinct CDR3 sequences, 20% to 25% of them seen once, and the ten largest clones take around 0.86%. This TCR came from a human donor in good health. Some libraries in this study had Jurkat cell RNA spiked in. The sequenced material came from naive CD8+ T cells from blood, with Jurkat cell RNA spiked in. Subset defined: FACS-sorted CD8+CD4-CCR7+CD45RA+ naive T cells. V and J are TRBV12-5 and TRBJ2-7; 13 bases match TRBD2. In nucleotides, the CDR3 is TGTGCTAGTGGTCCAACGACCCGGACTAGCGGGAGTTGGTACTTC. This sequence encodes CASGPTTRTSGSWYF.